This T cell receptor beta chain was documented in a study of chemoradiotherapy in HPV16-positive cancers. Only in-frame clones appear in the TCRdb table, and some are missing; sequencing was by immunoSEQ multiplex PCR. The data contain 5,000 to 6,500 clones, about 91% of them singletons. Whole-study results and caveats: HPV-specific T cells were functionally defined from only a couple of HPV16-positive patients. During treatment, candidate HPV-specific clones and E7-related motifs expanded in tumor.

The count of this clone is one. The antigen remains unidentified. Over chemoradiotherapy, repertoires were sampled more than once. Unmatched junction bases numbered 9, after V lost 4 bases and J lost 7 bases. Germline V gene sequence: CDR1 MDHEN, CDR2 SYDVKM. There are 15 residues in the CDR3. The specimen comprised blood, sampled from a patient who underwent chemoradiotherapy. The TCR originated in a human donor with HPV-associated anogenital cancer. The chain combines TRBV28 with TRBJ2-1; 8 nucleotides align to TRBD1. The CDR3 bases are TGTGCCAGCAGTTCGGCGTGGACAGGGAGGAATGAGCAGTTCTTC. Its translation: CASSSAWTGRNEQFF.